The 18 T cell receptor beta chains given below trace back to one sample, sequenced in a study of HIV-infected patients and healthy controls. Whole blood was used without fractionation, so all unsorted peripheral T cells were included. About 450 ng RNA was reverse transcribed with alpha and beta constant-region primers. Using multiplexing indices, alpha and beta chain libraries were generated apart by chain-specific third strand synthesis. TCRdb re-derived calls from the 5' RACE reads in MiXCR, one entry per CDR3 protein. The sample has 8,000 to 10,000 distinct CDR3 sequences, around 8.5% seen once. The source was blood, collected before antiretroviral therapy. Receptors were obtained from an adult with HIV infection. The donor label of this sample is uncertain.

This clonotype was found many times. The chain uses TRBV5-1 and TRBJ2-7; 11 positions agree with TRBD2. V shed 2 bases, J shed 2 bases, and the junction held 3 bases outside the gene matches. Germline V lookup: CDR1 SGHRS, CDR2 YFSETQ. There are 15 residues in the CDR3. The CDR3 bases are TGCGCCAGCAGCTTTTTTAGCGGGGGGGCCTACGAGCAGTACTTC. It encodes CASSFFSGGAYEQYF.

At least ten counts were recorded for this clonotype. The rearrangement joins TRBV10-3 to TRBJ1-1; D uncertain. Germline-derived CDR1 and CDR2 are ENHRY and SYGVKD. V gave up 9 bases and J gave up 4 bases, with 15 bases separating them. The CDR3 is 13 amino acids. For the CDR3, the DNA is TGTGCCATGAATCGCTCGGTTAGCACTGAAGCTTTCTTT. This encodes CAMNRSVSTEAFF.

Worth noting for this clonotype: A much larger clone sits a single nucleotide away, making a read error possible. The rearrangement links TRBV12-3 or TRBV12-4 to TRBJ1-1; a possible D gene is TRBD1 (5 bases). There are 14 residues in the CDR3. For the CDR3, the DNA is TGTGCCAGCACCATGGGGCAGCTGAACACTAAAGCTTTCTTT. This gives the protein CASTMGQLNTKAFF.

This clonotype was seen ten or more times. The chain couples TRBV6-5 to TRBJ2-6, with TRBD1 identical over 10 bases. V was pared by 6 bases and J by 3 bases, with 11 bases of the junction left unmatched. Germline-derived CDR1 and CDR2 are MNHEY and SVGAGI. CDR3 size: 18 residues. The CDR3 coding sequence is TGTGCCAGCAGACCGGGACAGGGGTTGTGGCGTGGGGCCAACGTCCTGACTTTC. This encodes CASRPGQGLWRGANVLTF.

This clonotype was observed at least ten times. The chain couples TRBV9 to TRBJ2-1; D is ambiguous. Germline assignment: CDR1 SGDLS and CDR2 YYNGEE. Trimming removed 0 bases from V and 8 bases from J, with 15 bases in between. This CDR3 is built from 15 residues. The CDR3 coding sequence is TGTGCCAGCAGCGTAGCTCTAACGGCTGTCCATGAGCAGTTCTTC. Residues: CASSVALTAVHEQFF.

This clonotype was found many times. This chain connects TRBV4-2 to TRBJ1-2, with a possible D match to TRBD1 (5 bases). This CDR3 has 15 residues. Germline lookup yields CDR1 LGHNA and CDR2 YNFKEQ. V shed 4 bases and J shed 4 bases, with 16 bases lying between them. CDR3 protein: CASSRPWDAGYGYTF. CDR3 sequence (DNA): TGTGCCAGCAGCCGGCCTTGGGACGCCGGCTATGGCTACACCTTC.

Many counts were recorded for this clonotype. The CDR3 loop is CASSLEPNTGELFF. The DNA of the CDR3 is TGCGCCAGCAGCCTGGAGCCCAACACCGGGGAGCTGTTTTTT. The chain combines TRBV5-1 with TRBJ2-2; D gene uncertain. Trimming shortened V by 4 bases and J by 2 bases, and 9 bases separated the two germline ends. CDR3 size: 14 residues. Germline V gives CDR1 SGHRS, CDR2 YFSETQ.

In its sample, this clonotype was seen many times. The chain links TRBV6-6 to TRBJ2-3, with D possibly being TRBD1 (5 bases). The CDR3 contains 13 residues. V was shortened by 10 bases and J by 1 base, with 12 bases between the two germline ends. CDR1 is MNHNY, CDR2 SVGAGI, per germline (reference sequence). CDR3 region: CATQLTGTDTQYF. The CDR3 DNA reads TGTGCCACCCAGCTGACAGGCACAGATACGCAGTATTTT.

The chain employs TRBV6-6 and TRBJ1-4, with a tentative D call TRBD1 (6 bases). CDR3 length: 13 residues. The germline V and J ends were trimmed by 7 bases and 8 bases, with 14 bases remaining between them. Germline loops: CDR1 MNHNY, CDR2 SVGAGI (reference sequence). The CDR3 DNA follows: TGTGCCAGCATCGGGGGCACGAGCGAAAAACTGTTTTTT. Protein sequence: CASIGGTSEKLFF.

The J gene is TRBJ2-2, the V gene TRBV20-1; D is perhaps TRBD1 or TRBD2 (6 bases each). Per the germline V gene, CDR1 is DFQATT and CDR2 is SNEGSKA (reference sequence). The CDR3 spans 14 residues. The V and J ends lost 0 bases and 4 bases respectively, with 9 bases between them. Written as DNA, the CDR3 is TGCAGTGCTAGAGATAGGGGGGCCACCGGGGAGCTGTTTTTT. This encodes CSARDRGATGELFF.

In its sample, this clonotype was seen many times. This rearrangement joins TRBV7-6 to TRBJ1-4; 7 bases match TRBD1. This CDR3 spans 13 amino acids. CDR1 is SGHVS and CDR2 is FNYEAQ in the germline V gene. J gave up 5 bases and V 10 bases, and 7 bases lay outside the gene matches. DNA of the CDR3: TGTGCCACCCAGGGGGGCACGAATGAAAAACTGTTTTTT. Its protein product is CATQGGTNEKLFF.

This clonotype was observed at least ten times. CDR3: CASSLGRTEAFF. The CDR3 DNA reads TGTGCCAGCAGTCTAGGGAGGACTGAAGCTTTCTTT. The chain recombines TRBV13 with TRBJ1-1; no clear D gene. The CDR3 spans 12 residues. Germline assignment: CDR1 PRHDT and CDR2 FYEKMQ (reference sequence). V gave up 6 bases and J gave up 5 bases, with 10 bases separating them.

This clonotype was counted many times. The chain couples TRBV3-1 to TRBJ2-1; unclear D gene. This CDR3 comprises 15 residues. Trimming removed 4 bases at V and 4 bases at J, with 14 bases between. Looked up from germline, CDR1 is LGHDT and CDR2 is YNNKEL (reference sequence). For the CDR3, the DNA is TGTGCCAGCAGCCTGGGCGTTCGCTTATACAATGAGCAGTTCTTC. It is translated as CASSLGVRLYNEQFF.

This clonotype was seen ten or more times. The V gene is TRBV19, the J gene TRBJ2-7; D is unclear. The CDR3 consists of 13 residues. With 4 bases removed from V and 1 base from J, the gap between germline ends came to 8 bases. The germline V gene has CDR1 LNHDA and CDR2 SQIVND (reference sequence). The CDR3 region is CASSTLRSYEQYF. CDR3 in DNA: TGTGCCAGTAGTACGTTGCGATCCTACGAGCAGTACTTC.

This clonotype was counted ten times or more. V usage is TRBV12-3 or TRBV12-4 and J usage is TRBJ2-5; 9 nucleotides align to TRBD2. The CDR3 sequence is 16 residues long. V lost 1 base to trimming and J lost 2 bases; unmatched junction nucleotides: 5. The CDR3 coding sequence is TGTGCCAGCAGTTTAGGGACTAGCGCTACTCAAGAGACCCAGTACTTC. This sequence encodes CASSLGTSATQETQYF.

Only a few counts were recorded for this clonotype. This chain links TRBV2 with TRBJ1-5; D is unclear. In germline, CDR1 is SNHLY, CDR2 FYNNEI. The CDR3 is 12 residues long. V gave up 7 bases and J gave up 3 bases, with 7 bases separating them. CDR3 sequence: CASNLNNQPQHF. The CDR3 nucleotides are TGTGCCAGCAATCTAAACAATCAGCCCCAGCATTTT.

The V call is TRBV7-9, the J call TRBJ2-3; D might be TRBD2 (6 bases). V was pared by 4 bases and J by 4 bases, with 15 bases between. The CDR3 contains 15 residues. CDR1 is SEHNR and CDR2 is FQNEAQ in the germline V gene (reference sequence). Here the CDR3 DNA reads TGTGCCAGCAGCTCGACGGATGGACTATCAGATACGCAGTATTTT. It yields the protein CASSSTDGLSDTQYF.

At least ten counts were recorded for this clonotype. The gene calls are TRBV5-4 and TRBJ1-4; TRBD1 might be the D (5 bases). Germline CDR1 SGHNT, CDR2 YYREEE (reference sequence). V lost 2 bases and J lost 3, with 14 bases in between. CDR3 length: 16 residues. The CDR3 DNA follows: TGTGCCAGCAGCTTCTTACCAGGGTCGGCTAATGAAAAACTGTTTTTT. Encoded protein: CASSFLPGSANEKLFF.